The 6 T cell receptor beta chains given below trace back to one sample, sequenced in a study of T-cell reconstitution after alpha-beta-depleted transplantation in children. Library preparation (for TCRbeta) was performed with unique molecular identifiers. TCRdb fed the PCR reads into MiXCR, producing one record per CDR3 protein. The sample lists about 870,000 distinct CDR3 sequences, 15% to 20% occurring once. Sequencing used PBMCs, mostly from graft donor cells, obtained 360 days after TCRalphabeta/CD19-depleted stem cell transplant. These receptors came from a male patient younger than 18 who had a stem cell transplant for acute lymphoblastic leukemia, so the T cells may come from the graft donor.

The chain couples TRBV5-5 to TRBJ2-7, with D hard to call. Trimming left V 7 bases short and J 1 base short, with 12 bases between. Germline V gene data show CDR1 as SGHKS and CDR2 as YYEKEE (reference sequence). CDR3 length equals 13 residues. The CDR3 is CASLLAVSYEQYF. The DNA for the CDR3 is TGTGCCAGCCTCCTTGCGGTTTCCTACGAGCAGTACTTC.

This clonotype was counted only a few times. The rearrangement uses TRBV7-8 and TRBJ2-7; D perhaps matches TRBD2 (5 bases). Trimming removed 4 bases at V and 5 bases at J, with 15 bases between. There are 14 residues in the CDR3. Germline CDR1 and CDR2: SGHVS and FQNEAQ. The CDR3 DNA reads TGTGCCAGCAGCTCCACTGGTCCGGGGAACGAGCAGTACTTC. It yields the protein CASSSTGPGNEQYF.

V usage is TRBV2 and J usage is TRBJ2-1; D is possibly TRBD1 or TRBD2 (6 bases each). Germline V CDR1 and CDR2: SNHLY, FYNNEI. Trimming shortened V by 4 bases and J by 4 bases, and 17 bases separated the two germline ends. This CDR3 is built from 16 residues. The CDR3 loop is CASSGGALAVYNEQFF. CDR3 DNA: TGTGCCAGCAGTGGGGGGGCGTTGGCCGTTTACAATGAGCAGTTCTTC. The full variable domain, in which reference TRBV2 and TRBJ2-1 provide the parts outside the CDR3, is EPEVTQTPSHQVTQMGQEVILRCVPISNHLYFYWYRQILGQKVEFLVSFYNNEISEKSEIFDDQFSVERPDGSNFTLKIRSTKLEDSAMYFCASSGGALAVYNEQFFGPGTRLTVL.

J is TRBJ2-7 and V is TRBV4-1; TRBD1 matches at 8 bases. This CDR3 contains 15 residues. The germline CDR1 and CDR2 sequences are MGHRA and YSYEKL. V shed 7 bases, J shed 3 bases, and the junction held 11 bases outside the gene matches. The CDR3 spells CASKESGTGFYEQYF. The CDR3 DNA reads as TGCGCCAGCAAGGAATCCGGGACAGGCTTCTACGAGCAGTACTTC.

This clonotype showed up many times. CDR3 DNA sequence: TGTGCCAGTAGTATAGATCGGGGACTCACAGATACGCAGTATTTT. Protein sequence: CASSIDRGLTDTQYF. The rearrangement joins TRBV19 to TRBJ2-3, with D perhaps TRBD2 (6 bases). Germline values: CDR1 LNHDA, CDR2 SQIVND (reference sequence). CDR3 size: 15 residues. V lost 0 bases to trimming and J lost 2 bases, with 9 bases between them.

The V call is TRBV9, the J call TRBJ2-1; 10 nucleotides align to TRBD2. The CDR3 is 17 residues long. V was pared by 5 bases and J by 6 bases, with 14 bases of the junction left unmatched. Germline values: CDR1 SGDLS, CDR2 YYNGEE. The CDR3 DNA reads as TGTGCCAGCAGAAAGGGGGCTAGCGGGAGTGCAGCCAATGAGCAGTTCTTC. It encodes CASRKGASGSAANEQFF. Full variable domain (rest looked up from reference TRBV9 and TRBJ2-1): DSGVTQTPKHLITATGQRVTLRCSPRSGDLSVYWYQQSLDQGLQFLIQYYNGEERAKGNILERFSAQQFPDLHSELNLSSLELGDSALYFCASRKGASGSAANEQFFGPGTRLTVL.